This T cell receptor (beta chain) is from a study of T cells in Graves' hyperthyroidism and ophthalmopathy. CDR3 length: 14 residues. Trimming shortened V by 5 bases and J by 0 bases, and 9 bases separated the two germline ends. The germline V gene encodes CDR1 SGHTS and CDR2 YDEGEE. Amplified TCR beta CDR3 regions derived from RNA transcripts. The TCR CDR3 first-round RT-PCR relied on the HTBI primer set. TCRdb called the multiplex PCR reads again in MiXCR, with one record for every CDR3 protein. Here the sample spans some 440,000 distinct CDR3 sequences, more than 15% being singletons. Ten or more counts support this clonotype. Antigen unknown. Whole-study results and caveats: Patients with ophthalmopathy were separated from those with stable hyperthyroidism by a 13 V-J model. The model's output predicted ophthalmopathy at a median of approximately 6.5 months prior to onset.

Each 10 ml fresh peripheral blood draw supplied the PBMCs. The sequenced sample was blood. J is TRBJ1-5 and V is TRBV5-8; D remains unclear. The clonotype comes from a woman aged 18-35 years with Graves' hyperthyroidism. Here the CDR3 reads CASSPDISNQPQHF. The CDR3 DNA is TGTGCCAGCAGTCCCGACATTAGCAATCAGCCCCAGCATTTT.